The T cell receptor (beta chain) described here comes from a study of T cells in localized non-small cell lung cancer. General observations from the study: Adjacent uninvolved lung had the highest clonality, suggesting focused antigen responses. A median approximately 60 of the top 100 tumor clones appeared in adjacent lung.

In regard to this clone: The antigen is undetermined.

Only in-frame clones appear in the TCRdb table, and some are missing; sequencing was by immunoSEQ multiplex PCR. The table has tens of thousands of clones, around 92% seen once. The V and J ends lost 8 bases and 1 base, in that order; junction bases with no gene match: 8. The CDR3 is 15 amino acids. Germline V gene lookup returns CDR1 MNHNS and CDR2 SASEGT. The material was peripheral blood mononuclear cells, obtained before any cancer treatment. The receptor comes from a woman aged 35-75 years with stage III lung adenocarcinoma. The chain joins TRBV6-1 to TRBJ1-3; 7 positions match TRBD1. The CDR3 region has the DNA TGTGCCAGCGGAGGACAGGCAGCGTCTGGAAACACCATATATTTT. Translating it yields CASGGQAASGNTIYF.